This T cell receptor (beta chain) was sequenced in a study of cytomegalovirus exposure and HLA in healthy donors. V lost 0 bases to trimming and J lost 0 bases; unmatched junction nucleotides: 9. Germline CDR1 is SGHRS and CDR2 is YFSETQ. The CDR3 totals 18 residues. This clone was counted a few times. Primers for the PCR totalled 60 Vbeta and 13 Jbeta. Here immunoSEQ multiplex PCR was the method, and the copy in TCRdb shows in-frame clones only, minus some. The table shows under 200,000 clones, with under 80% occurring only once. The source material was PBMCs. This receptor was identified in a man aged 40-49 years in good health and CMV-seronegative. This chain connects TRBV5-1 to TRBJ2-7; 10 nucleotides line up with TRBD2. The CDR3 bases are TGCGCCAGCAGCTTGGTTGCTAGCGGGGGCACCCACTCCTACGAGCAGTACTTC. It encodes CASSLVASGGTHSYEQYF.